This TCR beta chain is from a study of blood T cell repertoires in COVID-19. Study-wide background: Both acute and convalescent COVID-19 samples were obtained from the United States, Italy and Spain. The analysed material was cDNA or gDNA that came from T cells, B-cell-depleted T cells, or PBMCs.

The data were produced by immunoSEQ multiplex PCR, yet TCRdb's version contains in-frame clones alone and is incomplete. This table holds roughly 250,000 clones, 84% found once. Trimming pared 3 bases from V and 1 base from J, leaving 15 bases between. Germline-derived CDR1 and CDR2 are DFQATT and SNEGSKA (reference sequence). This CDR3 contains 15 residues. The sequence was obtained from a woman aged 40 to 50 who had recovered from COVID-19. This sequence joins TRBV20-1 and TRBJ1-2, with a weak D call TRBD1 (5 bases). Sequences were obtained from peripheral blood. CDR3: CSASPMGRINYGYTF. The DNA for the CDR3 is TGCAGTGCTAGTCCCATGGGGCGGATTAACTATGGCTACACCTTC.